Sequencing of this T cell receptor beta chain was carried out in a study of shared clonotypes between healthy human individuals. Study conclusions and caveats: What naive subsets generally showed was a larger estimated richness than memory subsets showed.

Of note for this clone: The antigen is not known.

CDR3 length: 14 amino acids. The V end lost 7 bases, the J end lost 0 bases, and 10 bases lay between the germline ends. Per germline, CDR1 MNHNS and CDR2 SASEGT. A deep-level run was used for the assay. The repertoire was sequenced with immunoSEQ multiplex PCR; TCRdb's copy has only in-frame clones and lacks some. The sample contains about 520,000 clones, approximately 94% of which appear only once. Free of recent acute infections or vaccinations, the donors were healthy HIV-negative adults. V is TRBV6-1 and J is TRBJ2-1; D is undetermined. The sequenced sample consisted of naive CD4+ T cells sorted from blood. Sample subset: CD45RA+ positively selected. The TCR sequence derives from a woman aged 30 to 39 in good health. CDR3 sequence reads: CASIGGSSYNEQFF. Written as DNA, the CDR3 is TGTGCCAGCATTGGTGGTAGCTCCTACAATGAGCAGTTCTTC.